This entry features one T cell receptor beta chain sequence. Its matching antigen is unknown. CDR3 size: 12 residues. The germline V gene has CDR1 MNHNS and CDR2 SASEGT. The V and J ends lost 10 bases and 4 bases respectively, with 13 bases between them. TCRdb re-called the reads with MiXCR, one entry per CDR3 protein. Here the sample spans around 900,000 distinct CDR3 sequences, roughly 31% being singletons. This entry comes from a study of T cell repertoires in cytomegalovirus infection. Overall study: HLA-B-restricted CMV epitopes that are well studied, plus recently identified HLA-C-restricted ones, were used by the study. It was the public TCR beta signatures that indicated both CMV infection and matching HLA type. The study's findings and limits: Cumulative public TCR beta family frequency identified CMV carriers with the relevant HLA. In two of eight donors, the top clonotype was HLA-C-restricted CMV-specific.

The specimen was cultured CD8+ T cells from PBMCs, collected from culture after CMV antigen stimulation. The V call is TRBV6-1, the J call TRBJ1-1; no clear D. The origin of this receptor is a human donor in good health (CMV status not recorded). Some clones in this sample may be carry-over from other donors' samples. CDR3 DNA sequence: TGTGCCACCACCACGGGTGGCACTGAAGCTTTCTTT. It codes for CATTTGGTEAFF.